A selection of T cell receptor beta chains follows, all from one sample in a study of CD8+CD57+ T cells in acquired aplastic anemia. TCRdb ran MiXCR on the reads and lists one entry per CDR3 protein. Among tens of thousands of distinct CDR3 sequences, more than 75% were seen once, and the ten largest hold 22%. The sample comprised sorted CD4+, CD8+, or CD8+CD57+ T cells (not recorded which) from PBMCs. The receptors derive from a human donor in good health, serving as a control. CDR3s include the opening cysteine and the closing phenylalanine or tryptophan. A D gene is named only where the DNA matches it firmly. Clone size appears in some rows only: once, few, many, or a class for an expanded clone.

clone size: once; D gene: NA; J gene: TRBJ2-7; V gene: TRBV10-3; CDR3 protein: CAIATDTDRNFGEQYF; CDR3 DNA: TGTGCCATTGCAACGGACACCGACAGGAACTTTGGCGAGCAGTACTTC
clone size: few; D gene: NA; J gene: TRBJ1-2; V gene: TRBV10-3; CDR3 protein: CAISRGDTQSGYTF; CDR3 DNA: TGTGCCATCAGCCGGGGAGACACACAATCGGGCTACACCTTC
clone size: NA; D gene: NA; J gene: TRBJ2-2; V gene: TRBV10-3; CDR3 protein: CAISDLGLEENTGELFF; CDR3 DNA: TGTGCCATCAGTGACCTGGGACTTGAAGAGAACACCGGGGAGCTGTTTTTT
clone size: NA; D gene: NA; J gene: TRBJ1-4; V gene: TRBV6-1; CDR3 protein: CASSEAETDYWEKLFF; CDR3 DNA: TGTGCCAGCAGTGAAGCTGAGACCGACTACTGGGAAAAACTGTTTTTT
clone size: NA; D gene: NA; J gene: TRBJ2-4; V gene: TRBV10-3; CDR3 protein: CAISEYGGLDKNIQYF; CDR3 DNA: TGTGCCATCAGTGAGTACGGGGGGCTTGACAAAAACATTCAGTACTTC
clone size: NA; D gene: TRBD1; J gene: TRBJ2-7; V gene: TRBV19; CDR3 protein: CARSSKTGQTYEQYF; CDR3 DNA: TGTGCCAGAAGTAGCAAGACAGGGCAAACCTACGAGCAGTACTTC
clone size: NA; D gene: NA; J gene: TRBJ1-1; V gene: TRBV9; CDR3 protein: CASSVELPEAFF; CDR3 DNA: TGTGCCAGCAGCGTAGAACTCCCTGAAGCTTTCTTT
clone size: NA; D gene: NA; J gene: TRBJ2-7; V gene: TRBV10-3; CDR3 protein: CASSTSGQGYEQYF; CDR3 DNA: NA
clone size: NA; D gene: NA; J gene: TRBJ2-7; V gene: TRBV2; CDR3 protein: CASSVKGTSAEQYF; CDR3 DNA: TGTGCCAGCAGTGTGAAGGGGACCTCAGCCGAGCAGTACTTC
clone size: NA; D gene: NA; J gene: TRBJ2-6; V gene: TRBV5-6; CDR3 protein: CASSRSLQASGANVLTF; CDR3 DNA: TGTGCCAGCAGCCGATCTTTACAGGCCTCTGGGGCCAACGTCCTGACTTTC
clone size: NA; D gene: NA; J gene: TRBJ1-6; V gene: TRBV20-1; CDR3 protein: CSARDRRSSYNSPLHF; CDR3 DNA: TGCAGTGCTAGAGATAGGAGGAGCTCCTATAATTCACCCCTCCACTTT
clone size: NA; D gene: TRBD2; J gene: TRBJ2-3; V gene: TRBV9; CDR3 protein: CASSVAGGDITDTQYF; CDR3 DNA: TGTGCCAGCAGCGTAGCGGGAGGGGATATCACAGATACGCAGTATTTT
clone size: NA; D gene: TRBD2; J gene: TRBJ2-3; V gene: TRBV6-5; CDR3 protein: CASSSSGYKDTQYF; CDR3 DNA: TGTGCCAGCAGTTCTAGCGGGTATAAGGATACGCAGTATTTT
clone size: NA; D gene: TRBD2; J gene: TRBJ2-5; V gene: TRBV7-9; CDR3 protein: CASSQRTSQETQYF; CDR3 DNA: TGTGCCAGCAGCCAACGGACTAGCCAAGAGACCCAGTACTTC
clone size: NA; D gene: NA; J gene: TRBJ2-7; V gene: TRBV29-1; CDR3 protein: CSVHPVQGGYEQYF; CDR3 DNA: TGCAGCGTTCACCCCGTTCAGGGAGGCTACGAGCAGTACTTC
clone size: few; D gene: NA; J gene: TRBJ1-2; V gene: TRBV7-8; CDR3 protein: CASSLVREGGGYTF; CDR3 DNA: TGTGCCAGCAGCTTAGTAAGGGAAGGGGGTGGCTACACCTTC
clone size: NA; D gene: NA; J gene: TRBJ2-5; V gene: TRBV20-1; CDR3 protein: CSASPTGQGSTQYF; CDR3 DNA: TGCAGTGCTAGCCCCACGGGGCAGGGTAGCACCCAGTACTTC
clone size: NA; D gene: TRBD1; J gene: TRBJ1-2; V gene: TRBV7-8; CDR3 protein: CASSFQGGRDGYTF; CDR3 DNA: TGTGCCAGCAGCTTTCAGGGGGGCAGGGATGGCTACACCTTC
clone size: NA; D gene: NA; J gene: TRBJ1-1; V gene: TRBV25-1; CDR3 protein: CASIIRDRKAEAFF; CDR3 DNA: TGTGCCAGCATTATTCGGGATAGGAAGGCTGAAGCTTTCTTT
clone size: NA; D gene: NA; J gene: TRBJ1-2; V gene: TRBV7-6; CDR3 protein: CASSDTGLDGYTF; CDR3 DNA: TGTGCCAGCAGCGACACAGGGTTAGATGGCTACACCTTC
clone size: NA; D gene: TRBD1; J gene: TRBJ1-6; V gene: TRBV20-1; CDR3 protein: CSARNAGGEGTPLHF; CDR3 DNA: TGCAGTGCTAGAAACGCAGGGGGCGAAGGTACACCCCTCCACTTT
clone size: NA; D gene: NA; J gene: TRBJ2-5; V gene: TRBV29-1; CDR3 protein: CSTGPLSGAQYF; CDR3 DNA: TGCAGCACTGGCCCGTTATCGGGGGCCCAGTACTTC
clone size: NA; D gene: NA; J gene: TRBJ1-2; V gene: TRBV7-9; CDR3 protein: CASRGTNYGYTF; CDR3 DNA: TGTGCCAGCAGGGGGACAAACTATGGCTACACCTTC
clone size: NA; D gene: TRBD1; J gene: TRBJ1-6; V gene: TRBV10-3; CDR3 protein: CAISGDRASPLHF; CDR3 DNA: TGTGCCATCAGTGGAGACAGGGCCTCACCCCTCCACTTT
clone size: NA; D gene: TRBD1; J gene: TRBJ2-5; V gene: TRBV24-1; CDR3 protein: CATSGRTGSETQYF; CDR3 DNA: TGTGCCACCAGTGGCCGGACAGGGAGTGAGACCCAGTACTTC
clone size: NA; D gene: TRBD2; J gene: TRBJ2-1; V gene: TRBV24-1; CDR3 protein: CATSDLGTRNEQFF; CDR3 DNA: TGTGCCACCAGTGATTTAGGGACTAGAAATGAGCAGTTCTTC
clone size: few; D gene: TRBD2; J gene: TRBJ2-3; V gene: TRBV29-1; CDR3 protein: CSVNGLAGGTDTQYF; CDR3 DNA: TGCAGCGTTAACGGACTAGCGGGGGGCACAGATACGCAGTATTTT
clone size: NA; D gene: NA; J gene: TRBJ1-3; V gene: TRBV9; CDR3 protein: CASSVRRPKGGNTIYF; CDR3 DNA: TGTGCCAGCAGCGTCAGGAGGCCCAAGGGAGGAAACACCATATATTTT
clone size: NA; D gene: TRBD2; J gene: TRBJ2-1; V gene: TRBV2; CDR3 protein: CASIQNGGLAYNEQFF; CDR3 DNA: TGTGCCAGCATCCAAAATGGGGGACTAGCCTACAATGAGCAGTTCTTC
clone size: NA; D gene: NA; J gene: TRBJ2-7; V gene: TRBV6-2/TRBV6-3; CDR3 protein: CASGGTAYEQYF; CDR3 DNA: TGTGCCAGCGGAGGGACAGCCTACGAGCAGTACTTC
clone size: NA; D gene: NA; J gene: TRBJ1-1; V gene: TRBV3-1; CDR3 protein: CASSPTDTLGPGRAFF; CDR3 DNA: TGTGCCAGCAGCCCTACCGACACCCTCGGTCCAGGCAGAGCTTTCTTT
clone size: NA; D gene: NA; J gene: TRBJ1-2; V gene: TRBV6-1; CDR3 protein: CASSEASTNYGYTF; CDR3 DNA: TGTGCCAGCAGTGAAGCTAGCACTAACTATGGCTACACCTTC
clone size: once; D gene: NA; J gene: TRBJ1-6; V gene: TRBV10-2; CDR3 protein: CASSESGYSPLHF; CDR3 DNA: TGCGCCAGCAGTGAAAGCGGGTATTCACCCCTCCACTTT
clone size: NA; D gene: NA; J gene: TRBJ1-4; V gene: TRBV2; CDR3 protein: CASSGENEKLFF; CDR3 DNA: TGTGCCAGCAGTGGAGAAAATGAAAAACTGTTTTTT
clone size: NA; D gene: TRBD2; J gene: TRBJ2-7; V gene: TRBV7-9; CDR3 protein: CASRHSTSVDEQYF; CDR3 DNA: TGTGCCAGCAGGCACTCGACTAGCGTGGACGAGCAGTACTTC
clone size: NA; D gene: TRBD1; J gene: TRBJ2-2; V gene: TRBV19; CDR3 protein: CASSNRQGAGELFF; CDR3 DNA: TGTGCCAGTAGTAACCGACAGGGTGCCGGGGAGCTGTTTTTT
clone size: medium-sized; D gene: NA; J gene: TRBJ2-3; V gene: TRBV2; CDR3 protein: CASSDVGTTDTQYF; CDR3 DNA: TGTGCCAGCAGTGACGTAGGTACCACAGATACGCAGTATTTT
clone size: NA; D gene: NA; J gene: TRBJ2-7; V gene: TRBV20-1; CDR3 protein: CSASGRDGAYEQYF; CDR3 DNA: TGCAGTGCTAGTGGTAGGGACGGGGCCTACGAGCAGTACTTC
clone size: few; D gene: TRBD1; J gene: TRBJ2-7; V gene: TRBV29-1; CDR3 protein: CSVRQGGYEQYF; CDR3 DNA: TGCAGCGTTCGACAGGGTGGGTACGAGCAGTACTTC
clone size: few; D gene: NA; J gene: TRBJ1-5; V gene: TRBV5-1; CDR3 protein: CASSSSPNQPQHF; CDR3 DNA: TGCGCCAGCTCATCCTCCCCTAATCAGCCCCAGCATTTT
clone size: NA; D gene: NA; J gene: TRBJ1-6; V gene: TRBV7-9; CDR3 protein: CASSPNRDNSPLHF; CDR3 DNA: TGTGCCAGCAGCCCTAACAGGGATAATTCACCCCTCCACTTT
clone size: NA; D gene: NA; J gene: TRBJ1-1; V gene: TRBV19; CDR3 protein: CASSIETRSEAFF; CDR3 DNA: TGTGCCAGTAGTATAGAAACACGGAGTGAAGCTTTCTTT
clone size: few; D gene: NA; J gene: TRBJ2-3; V gene: TRBV24-1; CDR3 protein: CATSDRESTDTQYF; CDR3 DNA: TGTGCCACCAGTGACCGTGAGAGCACAGATACGCAGTATTTT
clone size: medium-sized; D gene: TRBD1; J gene: TRBJ1-5; V gene: TRBV7-2; CDR3 protein: CASSWGTGWNQPQHF; CDR3 DNA: TGTGCCAGCAGCTGGGGGACAGGGTGGAATCAGCCCCAGCATTTT
clone size: NA; D gene: NA; J gene: TRBJ2-5; V gene: TRBV19; CDR3 protein: CASSHIDGRKETQYF; CDR3 DNA: TGTGCCAGTAGTCATATTGACGGACGAAAAGAGACCCAGTACTTC
clone size: NA; D gene: NA; J gene: TRBJ1-2; V gene: TRBV4-1; CDR3 protein: CASSQDLAGVGGVDGYTF; CDR3 DNA: TGCGCCAGCAGCCAAGACCTCGCAGGGGTAGGGGGGGTAGATGGCTACACCTTC
clone size: NA; D gene: TRBD2; J gene: TRBJ2-2; V gene: TRBV15; CDR3 protein: CATRSGGYTGELFF; CDR3 DNA: TGTGCCACTCGCTCGGGGGGTTACACCGGGGAGCTGTTTTTT
clone size: NA; D gene: NA; J gene: TRBJ2-4; V gene: TRBV9; CDR3 protein: CASKGAGNIQYF; CDR3 DNA: TGTGCCAGCAAAGGAGCTGGGAACATTCAGTACTTC
clone size: NA; D gene: NA; J gene: TRBJ2-7; V gene: TRBV7-8; CDR3 protein: CASSLTGSEQYF; CDR3 DNA: TGTGCCAGCAGCTTAACGGGTAGCGAGCAGTACTTC
clone size: NA; D gene: NA; J gene: TRBJ2-3; V gene: TRBV15; CDR3 protein: CATSRDVRATDTQYF; CDR3 DNA: TGTGCCACCAGCAGAGATGTCAGGGCAACAGATACGCAGTATTTT
clone size: medium-sized; D gene: TRBD1; J gene: TRBJ1-3; V gene: TRBV9; CDR3 protein: CASSVGTGGNSGNTIYF; CDR3 DNA: TGTGCCAGCAGCGTAGGGACAGGGGGCAACTCTGGAAACACCATATATTTT
clone size: NA; D gene: NA; J gene: TRBJ1-5; V gene: TRBV20-1; CDR3 protein: CSASGDSNQPQHF; CDR3 DNA: TGCAGTGCTAGCGGAGACAGCAATCAGCCCCAGCATTTT
clone size: NA; D gene: NA; J gene: TRBJ1-6; V gene: TRBV10-3; CDR3 protein: CAISDSGGSPLHF; CDR3 DNA: TGTGCCATCTCGGACAGCGGGGGTTCACCCCTCCACTTT